Below, 17 T cell receptor beta chains from the same sample are listed, as sequenced in a study of shared clonotypes between healthy human individuals. Here immunoSEQ multiplex PCR was the method, and the copy in TCRdb shows in-frame clones only, minus some. In the table there are approximately 2,000,000 clones, around 92% of which are singletons. Material for sequencing was naive CD4+ T cells from PBMCs. The subset here: CD45RA+ positively selected. The receptors stem from a man between 18 and 35 years old in good health. Some clones in this sample may be carry-over from other donors' samples.

About this clone: The same CDR3 arises from other DNA sequences in this sample as well. This chain joins TRBV7-9 and TRBJ2-3; unclear D gene. Germline values: CDR1 SEHNR, CDR2 FQNEAQ (reference sequence). Trimming shortened V by 6 bases and J by 0 bases, and 4 bases separated the two germline ends. The CDR3 loop spans 12 amino acids. CDR3 in DNA: TGTGCCAGCAGTCCCAGCACAGATACGCAGTATTTT. It encodes CASSPSTDTQYF.

This rearrangement joins TRBV5-1 to TRBJ2-2, with TRBD2 matching over 9 bases. The CDR3 covers 17 residues. CDR1 and CDR2 from the germline V gene are SGHRS and YFSETQ. The V gene end was trimmed by 4 bases and the J gene end by 1 base; junction bases not matched to a gene: 8. The CDR3 nucleotides read TGCGCCAGCAGCCTACTCGTTAGCGGGAGGAACACCGGGGAGCTGTTTTTT. Amino acid sequence: CASSLLVSGRNTGELFF.

The chain is built from TRBV14 and TRBJ2-1, with a tentative D call TRBD1 (5 bases). The CDR3 has 17 amino acids. Germline CDR1 SGHDN, CDR2 FVKESK. The V and J ends lost 2 bases and 7 bases respectively, with 21 bases between them. The CDR3 bases are TGTGCCAGCAGCCAATATTTGGGGCGGACCTCCGGGAATGAGCAGTTCTTC. Protein product: CASSQYLGRTSGNEQFF.

This sequence joins TRBV6-6 and TRBJ1-6; D remains ambiguous. CDR3 length: 14 residues. V lost 6 bases and J 7 bases, leaving 13 bases between the germline ends. Per the germline V gene, CDR1 is MNHNY and CDR2 is SVGAGI (reference sequence). Here the CDR3 DNA reads TGTGCCAGCAGGGAGCATGTCCAGAATTCACCCCTCCACTTT. It specifies CASREHVQNSPLHF.

V gene TRBV5-1 combines with J gene TRBJ2-3; 11 bases align to TRBD2. Per germline, CDR1 SGHRS and CDR2 YFSETQ. Trimming removed 3 bases from V and 6 bases from J; junction bases left unmatched: 6. The CDR3 sequence is 15 residues long. CDR3 residues: CASSSLAGGVDTQYF. The CDR3 DNA is TGCGCCAGCAGCTCCTTAGCGGGAGGGGTTGATACGCAGTATTTT.

The chain links TRBV27 to TRBJ1-2; D unclear. V was clipped by 5 bases and J by 4 bases, with 17 bases between them. From germline, CDR1 is MNHEY and CDR2 SMNVEV (reference sequence). CDR3 length equals 15 residues. This CDR3 is CASSPKGGGSYGYTF. For the CDR3, the DNA is TGTGCCAGCAGTCCTAAAGGAGGAGGGTCCTATGGCTACACCTTC.

The chain carries TRBV2 and TRBJ1-1, with 7 bases aligning to TRBD1. V gave up 5 bases and J gave up 0 bases; unmatched junction bases: 6. The germline V gene encodes CDR1 SNHLY and CDR2 FYNNEI. CDR3 length: 15 amino acids. CDR3 amino acids: CASSQFGQVNTEAFF. The CDR3 DNA sequence: TGTGCCAGCAGTCAATTCGGACAGGTGAACACTGAAGCTTTCTTT.

This sequence joins TRBV1 and TRBJ1-6. TRBV1 is recorded as a pseudogene. This CDR3 spans 15 amino acids. CDR3 sequence (DNA): TGCACCAGCAGCCAATCACGATCTACAAAATCACCCCTCCACTTT. It specifies CTSSQSRSTKSPLHF.

The genes are TRBV4-1 and TRBJ1-2, with TRBD1 matching over 9 bases. After removal of 3 bases from V and 4 bases from J, the junction contained 18 bases not matched to a gene. Germline V gene sequence: CDR1 MGHRA, CDR2 YSYEKL. The CDR3 spans 19 residues. Here the CDR3 reads CASSQDRGFSVSDRYGYTF. The CDR3 DNA reads as TGCGCCAGCAGCCAGGACAGGGGTTTCTCCGTGAGTGATCGCTATGGCTACACCTTC.

The chain recombines TRBV29-1 with TRBJ1-1; the D is unclear. Germline assignment: CDR1 SQVTM and CDR2 ANQGSEA. V gave up 0 bases and J gave up 0 bases, with 11 bases separating them. The CDR3 contains 15 residues. The CDR3 DNA reads TGCAGCGTTGAAGATCTGGGCGGCATGAACACTGAAGCTTTCTTT. This codes for CSVEDLGGMNTEAFF.

The CDR3 nucleotides are TGTGCCAGCAGTCCTCCAGGACGTGAAAAACTGTTTTTT. Amino acids: CASSPPGREKLFF. The V gene is TRBV28, the J gene TRBJ1-4; D unresolved. From germline, CDR1 is MDHEN and CDR2 SYDVKM. With 5 bases removed from V and 7 bases from J, the gap between germline ends came to 11 bases. The CDR3 loop spans 13 amino acids.

V is TRBV11-2 and J is TRBJ2-7, with 11 nucleotides matching TRBD2. V was pared by 2 bases and J by 0 bases, with 3 bases of the junction left unmatched. The germline V gene encodes CDR1 SGHAT and CDR2 FQNNGV. The CDR3 consists of 16 residues. The CDR3 nucleotides are TGTGCCAGCAGCTTAAAACTAGCGGGGGTCTCCTACGAGCAGTACTTC. Amino acids: CASSLKLAGVSYEQYF.

This rearrangement joins TRBV28 to TRBJ1-2; a weak D match, TRBD1 (6 bases). Germline V lookup: CDR1 MDHEN, CDR2 SYDVKM. This CDR3 contains 15 residues. V lost 6 bases and J 4 bases, leaving 18 bases between the germline ends. CDR3 sequence (DNA): TGTGCCAGCAGCTCCCATGTGGGGGGCGTCTATGGCTACACCTTC. This sequence encodes CASSSHVGGVYGYTF.

The genes are TRBV5-6 and TRBJ2-3; 12 nucleotides match TRBD2. The CDR3 runs 19 residues. Germline V gene data show CDR1 as SGHDT and CDR2 as YYEEEE. Losses at the gene ends were 3 bases for V and 3 bases for J; bases not matched to a gene: 14. The CDR3 DNA reads as TGTGCCAGCAGCTCCCGTGGACTAGCGGGATTCAGGGGAACAGATACGCAGTATTTT. Amino acids: CASSSRGLAGFRGTDTQYF.

The rearrangement uses TRBV18 and TRBJ2-7; 8 bases line up with TRBD1. The CDR3 spans 15 residues. Trimming took 3 bases from V and 3 from J; bases not matched to a gene: 7. Germline V gene data show CDR1 as KGHSH and CDR2 as LQKENI. CDR3 bases: TGTGCCAGCTCACCCGGAGGACAGGGAATCTACGAGCAGTACTTC. Translating it yields CASSPGGQGIYEQYF.

The chain carries TRBV28 and TRBJ2-7; 9 positions agree with TRBD1. CDR1 and CDR2 (germline): MDHEN, SYDVKM. The trim removed 6 bases at V and 1 base at J, leaving 7 bases unmatched. There are 15 residues in the CDR3. The CDR3 sequence is CASRGTGTGSYEQYF. In nucleotides, the CDR3 is TGTGCCAGCAGGGGGACCGGGACAGGGTCCTACGAGCAGTACTTC. Filled out from reference TRBV28 and TRBJ2-7, the complete variable domain reads DVKVTQSSRYLVKRTGEKVFLECVQDMDHENMFWYRQDPGLGLRLIYFSYDVKMKEKGDIPEGYSVSREKKERFSLILESASTNQTSMYLCASRGTGTGSYEQYFGPGTRLTVT.

The genes are TRBV7-7 and TRBJ2-2, with 8 bases aligning to TRBD2. This CDR3 region has 15 residues. Trimming cost V 2 bases and J 4 bases; bases outside gene matches: 3. CDR1 SSHAT and CDR2 FNYEAQ come from the germline V gene (reference sequence). Here the CDR3 DNA reads TGTGCCAGCAGCTTAAGCGGGAGTCTCACCGGGGAGCTGTTTTTT. This translates into CASSLSGSLTGELFF.